A selection of T cell receptor beta chains follows, all from one sample in a study of T-cell reconstitution after alpha-beta-depleted transplantation in children. Via MiXCR, TCRdb re-called the PCR reads, giving one row per CDR3 protein. The table shows 180,000 or so distinct CDR3 sequences, with approximately 6.8% occurring only once. The source material was PBMCs, sampled before TCRalphabeta/CD19-depleted stem cell transplant. The receptors were gathered from a girl under three years old with combined immunodeficiency, due to receive a stem cell transplant. CDR3s include the opening cysteine and the closing phenylalanine or tryptophan. A D gene is named only where the DNA matches it firmly. Expanded clones get a size class; other rows say once, few or many, or leave the size out.

D gene	J gene	clone size	V gene	CDR3 protein	CDR3 DNA
TRBD2	TRBJ2-3	few	TRBV4-2	CASSPGPAGGADTQYF	TGTGCCAGCAGCCCCGGCCCAGCGGGAGGGGCAGATACGCAGTATTTT
NA	TRBJ2-5	many	TRBV3-1	CASSPQADQETQYF	TGTGCCAGCAGCCCGCAAGCCGACCAAGAGACCCAGTACTTC
NA	TRBJ1-2	few	TRBV4-2	CASSHLAEIGDYGYTF	TGTGCCAGCAGCCACCTCGCGGAGATCGGCGACTATGGCTACACCTTC
TRBD1	TRBJ2-7	many	TRBV7-2	CASSLEGAHLYEQYF	TGTGCCAGCAGCTTAGAGGGGGCCCACCTTTACGAGCAGTACTTC
NA	TRBJ1-1	many	TRBV12-3/TRBV12-4	CASSPTVPEAFF	TGTGCCAGCAGCCCGACTGTTCCTGAAGCTTTCTTT
NA	TRBJ2-2	many	TRBV20-1	CSVGVANTGELFF	TGCAGTGTCGGTGTGGCGAACACCGGGGAGCTGTTTTTT
TRBD2	TRBJ2-1	few	TRBV7-8	CASSLDEAGVMHNEQFF	TGTGCCAGCAGCTTAGATGAGGCGGGAGTAATGCACAATGAGCAGTTCTTC
NA	TRBJ1-2	few	TRBV29-1	CSVEEAYGYTF	TGCAGCGTTGAGGAGGCCTATGGCTACACCTTC
NA	TRBJ2-2	many	TRBV29-1	CSARDRGLAGGGTETGELFF	TGCAGCGCCCGGGACAGGGGGCTAGCGGGAGGCGGAACGGAGACCGGGGAGCTGTTTTTT
NA	TRBJ2-2	many	TRBV6-2/TRBV6-3	CASSSFLAGQNTGELFF	TGTGCCAGCAGTTCGTTTCTGGCGGGACAAAACACCGGGGAGCTGTTTTTT
NA	TRBJ2-2	many	TRBV9	CASSVVSGTGELFF	TGTGCCAGCAGCGTAGTATCGGGGACCGGGGAGCTGTTTTTT
NA	TRBJ2-2	many	TRBV5-5	CASSLVQGYTGELFF	TGTGCCAGCAGCTTGGTCCAGGGGTACACCGGGGAGCTGTTTTTT
TRBD2	TRBJ2-1	many	TRBV12-3/TRBV12-4	CASSTSDRSYNEQFF	TGTGCCAGCAGCACTAGCGACCGCTCCTACAATGAGCAGTTCTTC
TRBD1	TRBJ2-7	many	TRBV29-1	CSATGTGAYEQYF	TGCAGCGCAACCGGGACAGGGGCCTACGAGCAGTACTTC
NA	TRBJ2-7	many	TRBV28	CASSLSALKSYEQYF	TGTGCCAGCAGTTTATCTGCCCTCAAGTCTTACGAGCAGTACTTC
NA	TRBJ1-2	many	TRBV12-3/TRBV12-4	CASDGDNYGYTF	TGTGCCAGCGATGGGGATAACTATGGCTACACCTTC
NA	TRBJ2-4	many	TRBV18	CASSAPQLLAKNIQYF	TGTGCCAGCTCAGCTCCCCAGCTTCTAGCCAAAAACATTCAGTACTTC
NA	TRBJ2-3	many	TRBV7-8	CASSSTEGPTDTQYF	TGTGCCAGCAGCTCGACAGAGGGGCCAACAGATACGCAGTATTTT
TRBD1	TRBJ1-2	many	TRBV10-3	CAISELPGGNYGYTF	TGTGCCATCAGTGAGTTGCCAGGGGGCAACTATGGCTACACCTTC
TRBD2	TRBJ2-7	many	TRBV6-5	CASSYVIAGSYEQYF	TGTGCCAGCAGTTACGTGATAGCGGGGAGCTACGAGCAGTACTTC
TRBD2	TRBJ2-6	NA	TRBV7-2	CASSPREAGANVLTF	TGTGCCAGCAGTCCCCGGGAGGCTGGGGCCAACGTCCTGACTTTC
TRBD1	TRBJ1-4	many	TRBV12-3/TRBV12-4	CASSSQGLNEKLFF	TGTGCCAGCAGTTCACAGGGGCTAAATGAAAAACTGTTTTTT
TRBD2	TRBJ2-1	NA	TRBV6-2/TRBV6-3	CASSKASGQAEQFF	TGTGCCAGCAGCAAGGCTAGCGGGCAGGCTGAGCAGTTCTTC
NA	TRBJ1-6	many	TRBV14	CASSPGRFNSPLHF	TGTGCCAGCAGCCCTGGACGGTTTAATTCACCCCTCCACTTT
TRBD2	TRBJ2-1	few	TRBV4-2	CASSLTWGGRLYNEQFF	TGTGCCAGCAGCCTCACGTGGGGCGGGAGGTTGTACAATGAGCAGTTCTTC
NA	TRBJ1-1	many	TRBV30	CAWIVVRDTEAFF	TGTGCCTGGATTGTGGTCAGGGACACTGAAGCTTTCTTT
TRBD1	TRBJ1-2	few	TRBV29-1	CSVRRSKGAPNYGYTF	TGCAGCGTTCGAAGATCCAAGGGGGCACCTAACTATGGCTACACCTTC
NA	TRBJ2-1	many	TRBV21-1	CASSKVGLAQFF	TGTGCCAGCAGCAAAGTAGGGCTAGCTCAGTTCTTC
NA	TRBJ2-7	many	TRBV29-1	CSVSHLRSYEQYF	TGCAGCGTTTCCCACTTGAGGTCCTACGAGCAGTACTTC
NA	TRBJ2-6	NA	TRBV18	CANSPLFEGSGANVLTF	TGTGCCAACTCACCGTTATTTGAGGGGTCTGGGGCCAACGTCCTGACTTTC
NA	TRBJ2-3	many	TRBV7-2	CASSERWGEEIVDTQYF	TGTGCCAGCAGCGAAAGATGGGGGGAGGAAATTGTTGATACGCAGTATTTT
NA	TRBJ2-3	many	TRBV6-2/TRBV6-3	CASSRDPAGTDTQYF	TGTGCCAGCAGCAGGGACCCTGCAGGCACAGATACGCAGTATTTT
NA	TRBJ1-1	many	TRBV6-5	CASSYRVGGANEMNTEAFF	TGTGCCAGCAGTTACCGGGTAGGGGGGGCTAATGAGATGAACACTGAAGCTTTCTTT
TRBD2	TRBJ2-1	few	TRBV7-2	CASSLDSGGAHYEQFF	TGTGCCAGCAGCTTAGATAGCGGGGGGGCCCATTATGAGCAGTTCTTC
NA	TRBJ2-1	many	TRBV28	CASRRRGDTLDEQFF	TGTGCCAGCAGGAGGCGGGGTGACACCCTGGATGAGCAGTTCTTC
TRBD1	TRBJ2-1	many	TRBV6-1	CASSEVPGTVYNEQFF	TGTGCCAGCAGTGAGGTGCCCGGGACAGTCTACAATGAGCAGTTCTTC
NA	TRBJ1-2	many	TRBV11-3	CASSPGQIAAYGYTF	TGTGCCAGCAGCCCCGGACAAATAGCCGCATATGGCTACACCTTC
TRBD2	TRBJ2-5	NA	TRBV2	CASSERLAVVGRETQHF	TGTGCCAGCAGTGAAAGACTAGCGGTTGTGGGGCGGGAGACCCAGCACTTC
NA	TRBJ1-5	many	TRBV15	CATSLGGTGQPQHF	TGTGCCACCAGCCTAGGGGGTACAGGACAGCCCCAGCATTTT
NA	TRBJ2-2	many	TRBV9	CASQRRSGELFF	TGTGCCAGCCAAAGAAGGAGCGGGGAGCTGTTTTTT
NA	TRBJ1-5	many	TRBV24-1	CATSRQNQPQHF	TGTGCCACCAGCAGACAGAATCAGCCCCAGCATTTT
TRBD2	TRBJ2-3	many	TRBV7-2	CASSLLSSGGVDTQYF	TGTGCCAGCAGCTTACTGTCTAGCGGGGGAGTAGATACGCAGTATTTT
NA	TRBJ1-1	many	TRBV20-1	CSATGNTEAFF	TGCAGTGCTACGGGAAACACTGAAGCTTTCTTT